The 23 T cell receptor beta chains presented below share a single source sample, sequenced in a study of blood T cell repertoires in COVID-19. The method was immunoSEQ multiplex PCR; TCRdb's version includes in-frame clones alone and lacks a portion of them. Of 55,000 to 85,000 clones in the sample, 70% to 75% were seen once. The sequenced sample consisted of peripheral blood. The receptors here all came from a man in his 60s with acute or convalescent COVID-19.

The chain carries TRBV7-9 and TRBJ2-7; TRBD1 might be the D (6 bases). Per germline, CDR1 SEHNR and CDR2 FQNEAQ (reference sequence). Trimming stripped 2 bases from V and 7 bases from J, with 12 bases between. The CDR3 contains 13 residues. The DNA of the CDR3 is TGTGCCAGCAGCTTACTGGGGGCTGGGGAGCAGTACGTC. Amino acids: CASSLLGAGEQYV.

This clone turned up a few times. The rearrangement links TRBV30 to TRBJ2-3; D is possibly TRBD2 (6 bases). V was clipped by 1 base and J by 1 base, with 9 bases between them. CDR1 and CDR2 from the germline V gene are GTSNPN and SVGIG (reference sequence). The CDR3 is 14 residues long. CDR3 sequence: CAWSGGTRTDTQYF. CDR3 DNA: TGTGCCTGGAGTGGAGGGACTCGCACAGATACGCAGTATTTT.

The rearrangement uses TRBV28 and TRBJ2-7; 7 nucleotides agree with TRBD1. CDR1 is MDHEN, CDR2 SYDVKM, per germline. This CDR3 has 12 residues. The V gene end was trimmed by 8 bases and the J gene end by 4 bases; junction bases not matched to a gene: 5. The CDR3 bases are TGTGCCAGCCGGGACAGCAATTACGAGCAGTACTTC. Amino acid sequence: CASRDSNYEQYF.

The rearrangement joins TRBV3-1 (or the pseudogene TRBV3-2) to TRBJ2-1; 10 nucleotides line up with TRBD2. V lost 8 bases, J lost 5 bases, and 3 bases stayed unmatched. This CDR3 is 13 amino acids long. Germline lookup yields CDR1 LGHDT and CDR2 YNNKEL (reference sequence). The DNA for the CDR3 is TGTGCCAGCCTCCTAGCGGGGGACAATGAGCAGTTCTTC. Translating gives CASLLAGDNEQFF.

The rearrangement links TRBV9 to TRBJ2-2; D gene ambiguous. CDR1 and CDR2 (germline): SGDLS, YYNGEE. V dropped 1 base and J dropped 0 bases, with 10 bases sitting between them. The CDR3 loop spans 16 amino acids. The CDR3 reads CASSVRLDTNTGELFF. Here the CDR3 DNA reads TGTGCCAGCAGCGTACGATTAGATACGAACACCGGGGAGCTGTTTTTT.

The V call is TRBV9, the J call TRBJ2-3, with D unresolved. This CDR3 has 12 residues. Germline V CDR1 and CDR2: SGDLS, YYNGEE. Trimming left V 2 bases short and J 5 bases short, with 6 bases between. The CDR3 nucleotides are TGTGCCAGCAGCGTGAGACAAGATACGCAGTATTTT. This sequence encodes CASSVRQDTQYF. The entire variable domain, with the rest obtained from reference TRBV9 and TRBJ2-3, is as follows: DSGVTQTPKHLITATGQRVTLRCSPRSGDLSVYWYQQSLDQGLQFLIQYYNGEERAKGNILERFSAQQFPDLHSELNLSSLELGDSALYFCASSVRQDTQYFGPGTRLTVL.

About this clone itself: The sample has other DNA sequences that encode this CDR3 too. This chain uses TRBV5-1 with TRBJ1-1; D possibly corresponds to TRBD1 (5 bases). Per the germline V gene, CDR1 is SGHRS and CDR2 is YFSETQ. This CDR3 contains 14 residues. V was cut by 0 bases and J by 3 bases, with 9 bases left in between. CDR3 nucleotide sequence: TGCGCCAGCAGCTTGGAGGGGAGGGACACTGAAGCTTTCTTT. Translated, it gives CASSLEGRDTEAFF.

The chain uses TRBV30 and TRBJ1-1, with 8 bases aligning to TRBD1. This CDR3 contains 14 residues. Germline-derived CDR1 and CDR2 are GTSNPN and SVGIG (reference sequence). V was clipped by 0 bases and J by 3 bases; unmatched bases: 3. CDR3: CAWSVTGAYTEAFF. The DNA for the CDR3 is TGTGCCTGGAGTGTGACAGGGGCTTACACTGAAGCTTTCTTT.

The genes are TRBV19 and TRBJ2-3, with 10 nucleotides matching TRBD2. With V trimmed by 6 bases and J by 2 bases, 2 bases remained unmatched. In germline, CDR1 is LNHDA, CDR2 SQIVND (reference sequence). The CDR3 is 14 residues long. CDR3 amino acids: CASSLAGDTDTQYF. DNA for the CDR3: TGTGCCAGTAGCCTAGCGGGGGACACAGATACGCAGTATTTT.

This clone has only one observation. One end of the junction is discordant with germline, which a read error may explain. The chain combines TRBV28 with TRBJ1-1, with a possible D match to TRBD1 (6 bases). The CDR3 consists of 12 residues. CDR1 and CDR2 (germline): MDHEN, SYDVKM. CDR3 sequence reads: CASQSRGLGVIF. The CDR3 DNA reads as TGTGCCAGCCAATCCAGGGGCCTGGGCGTTATCTTT. Drawing the rest from reference TRBV28 and TRBJ1-1, the complete variable domain is DVKVTQSSRYLVKRTGEKVFLECVQDMDHENMFWYRQDPGLGLRLIYFSYDVKMKEKGDIPEGYSVSREKKERFSLILESASTNQTSMYLCASQSRGLGVIFGQGTRLTVV.

The genes are TRBV6-5 and TRBJ1-6, with 7 bases fitting TRBD1. The CDR3 is made up of 15 amino acids. The germline V gene has CDR1 MNHEY and CDR2 SVGAGI. V dropped 5 bases and J dropped 10; count of bases not matched to a gene: 11. The CDR3 DNA sequence: TGTGCCAGCAGTAGGGACCCACAGGGGACGTCACCCCTCCACTTT. Its translation: CASSRDPQGTSPLHF.

This rearrangement joins TRBV6-1 to TRBJ1-2; perhaps TRBD1 as D (5 bases). The CDR3 runs 13 residues. Germline V gene lookup returns CDR1 MNHNS and CDR2 SASEGT. Between the trimmed V and J ends, which lost 3 bases and 8 bases, there was a span of 13 bases. The DNA for the CDR3 is TGTGCCAGCAGTGAGTGGAGGGGCTGGGGCTACACCTTC. Residues: CASSEWRGWGYTF.

This sequence joins TRBV20-1 and TRBJ2-3; D might be TRBD1 (5 bases). Germline values: CDR1 DFQATT, CDR2 SNEGSKA (reference sequence). The CDR3 contains 10 residues. In DNA, the CDR3 is TGCAGCGCCAGGGAAGATACGCAGTATTTT. This gives the protein CSAREDTQYF.

The V call is TRBV19, the J call TRBJ1-1, with D uncertain. In germline, CDR1 is LNHDA, CDR2 SQIVND (reference sequence). The CDR3 extends over 15 amino acids. V lost 7 bases and J 0 bases, leaving 15 bases between the germline ends. The CDR3 coding sequence is TGTGCCAGTATCAATACGGCACAGTTGAACACTGAAGCTTTCTTT. Translated, it gives CASINTAQLNTEAFF. Together with reference TRBV19 and TRBJ1-1, the CDR3 gives the full variable domain: DGGITQSPKYLFRKEGQNVTLSCEQNLNHDAMYWYRQDPGQGLRLIYYSQIVNDFQKGDIAEGYSVSREKKESFPLTVTSAQKNPTAFYLCASINTAQLNTEAFFGQGTRLTVV.

The rearrangement joins TRBV5-8 to TRBJ2-1; the match to TRBD2 covers 13 bases. Germline CDR1 reads SGHTS; CDR2 reads YDEGEE. This CDR3 spans 16 amino acids. Unmatched junction bases numbered 6, after V lost 3 bases and J lost 6 bases. This chain's CDR3 is CASSWSTSGRLNEQFF. The CDR3 DNA follows: TGTGCCAGCAGCTGGTCGACTAGCGGGAGGCTCAATGAGCAGTTCTTC. Combining the CDR3 with reference TRBV5-8 and TRBJ2-1 gives the whole variable domain EAGVTQSPTHLIKTRGQQATLRCSPISGHTSVYWYQQALGLGLQFLLWYDEGEERNRGNFPPRFSGRQFPNYSSELNVNALELEDSALYLCASSWSTSGRLNEQFFGPGTRLTVL.

This rearrangement joins TRBV6-6 to TRBJ1-2; no definite D call. Trimming took off 4 bases at V and 4 bases at J, with 4 bases between the two ends. This CDR3 comprises 11 residues. The V gene's germline CDR1 is MNHNY and CDR2 SVGAGI (reference sequence). CDR3 protein: CASSSVYGYTF. Written as DNA, the CDR3 is TGTGCCAGCAGTTCCGTCTATGGCTACACCTTC.

A single count supports this clone. The J gene is TRBJ2-2, the V gene TRBV9; possible D gene TRBD2, 6 bases. The V gene's germline CDR1 is SGDLS and CDR2 YYNGEE. V lost 0 bases and J lost 5, with 8 bases in between. CDR3 length equals 14 residues. The CDR3 coding sequence is TGTGCCAGCAGCGTAGTGGCGGGAACCGGGGAGCTGTTTTTT. It is translated as CASSVVAGTGELFF.

This chain links TRBV11-2 with TRBJ2-5, with TRBD1 as a possible D gene (5 bases). The CDR3 covers 16 residues. V was trimmed by 1 base and J by 0 bases, leaving 12 bases between them. Germline lookup yields CDR1 SGHAT and CDR2 FQNNGV. The CDR3 here is CASSLGGRTDQETQYF. CDR3 nucleotide sequence: TGTGCCAGCAGCTTAGGGGGCCGGACGGACCAAGAGACCCAGTACTTC.

In its sample, this clone was seen many times. The chain recombines TRBV29-1 with TRBJ1-1; the match to TRBD1 covers 7 bases. Germline CDR1 SQVTM, CDR2 ANQGSEA. CDR3 length equals 16 residues. Germline trimming cut 3 bases from V and 1 base from J; bases unmatched to any gene: 11. CDR3 loop: CSVDGTASPSNTEAFF. The CDR3 nucleotides are TGCAGCGTTGATGGGACAGCGTCCCCATCGAACACTGAAGCTTTCTTT.

This clone appeared a single time. This sequence joins TRBV15 and TRBJ2-7; 7 bases match TRBD1. This CDR3 spans 17 amino acids. V lost 0 bases to trimming and J lost 3 bases; unmatched junction nucleotides: 11. The V gene's germline CDR1 is LNHNV and CDR2 YYDKDF (reference sequence). This CDR3 reads CATSRDGGMGQHYEQYV. Here the CDR3 DNA reads TGTGCCACCAGCAGAGATGGGGGAATGGGACAGCACTACGAGCAGTACGTC.

This clone was detected a few times. The genes are TRBV4-2 and TRBJ1-2, with D perhaps TRBD1 (6 bases). Germline assignment: CDR1 LGHNA and CDR2 YNFKEQ. The CDR3 totals 13 residues. V was cut by 3 bases and J by 7 bases, with 12 bases left in between. The CDR3 region has the DNA TGTGCCAGCAGCCAGACAGGAGCGGCTGGCTACACCTTC. Residues: CASSQTGAAGYTF.

Only a few counts were recorded for this clone. The V and J genes are TRBV6-6 and TRBJ1-2, with TRBD1 matching 9 bases. This CDR3 has 14 residues. J gave up 8 bases and V 6 bases, and 10 bases lay outside the gene matches. Germline CDR1 MNHNY, CDR2 SVGAGI (reference sequence). The CDR3 sequence: CASSIDRGSRGYTF. CDR3 sequence (DNA): TGTGCCAGCAGCATTGACAGGGGGAGTCGAGGCTACACCTTC.

The chain links TRBV3-1 (or the pseudogene TRBV3-2) to TRBJ2-1, with 13 bases fitting TRBD2. Per germline, CDR1 LGHDT and CDR2 YNNKEL (reference sequence). CDR3 length: 17 residues. The J segment lost 9 bases and the V segment lost 0 bases, leaving 8 bases of the junction unmatched. The CDR3 protein is CASSQEVGLAGDGEQFF. The CDR3 DNA reads TGTGCCAGCAGCCAAGAAGTTGGACTAGCGGGGGATGGTGAGCAGTTCTTC.